Listed here are 2 T cell receptor beta chains from one sample, sequenced in a study of radiation and T cells in renal cell carcinoma. Using immunoSEQ multiplex PCR, the repertoire was profiled, and TCRdb retains in-frame clones only, with some absent. The profile shows approximately 90,000 clones, 85% of them singletons. As to time point: blood 4 weeks post-SBRT, at nephrectomy. The treatment denotes: 15 Gy SBRT to primary tumor, nephrectomy 4 weeks later. Specimen: blood, collected from a patient whose treatment included radiotherapy and nephrectomy. The source of these receptors is a man aged 45-65 years with renal cell carcinoma.

This chain connects TRBV1 to TRBJ1-5; the D call of TRBD1 is as the table states it, not checked on the DNA. TRBV1 is a documented pseudogene. CDR3 length: 19 residues. The CDR3 DNA reads TGCACCAGCAGCCAAGCCCCACGGACAGGGGTTTTGAGCAATCAGCCCCAGCATTTT. Protein product: CTSSQAPRTGVLSNQPQHF.

The chain carries TRBV5-1 and TRBJ2-7; TRBD2 agrees at 11 bases. This CDR3 spans 15 amino acids. CDR1 is SGHRS and CDR2 is YFSETQ in the germline V gene. Trimming removed 0 bases from V and 5 bases from J; junction bases left unmatched: 4. CDR3 residues: CASSLATSGMDEQYF. Here the CDR3 DNA reads TGCGCCAGCAGCTTGGCGACTAGCGGGATGGACGAGCAGTACTTC.